Each of the 9 T cell receptor beta chains below was sequenced from the same sample in a study of shared clonotypes between healthy human individuals. Assay used: immunoSEQ multiplex PCR; TCRdb lists only in-frame clones, some missing. The sample has approximately 620,000 clones, around 97% seen once; the top ten hold around 0.058%. Sample: naive CD4+ T cells sorted from blood. Indicated subset: CD45RA+ positively selected. The receptors here all came from a woman younger than 45 in good health.

The rearrangement links TRBV19 to TRBJ2-5; D uncertain. CDR3 length: 13 amino acids. Germline CDR1 is LNHDA and CDR2 is SQIVND (reference sequence). The V end was cut by 5 bases, the J end by 5 bases, with 12 bases between. The CDR3 spells CASSGLIGETQYF. The CDR3 coding sequence is TGTGCCAGTAGTGGGCTCATAGGGGAGACCCAGTACTTC.

The V and J genes are TRBV4-2 and TRBJ2-7, with 11 bases aligning to TRBD2. With 0 bases clipped from V and 3 bases from J, the junction kept 16 bases outside the gene matches. Germline-derived CDR1 and CDR2 are LGHNA and YNFKEQ. This CDR3 is built from 20 residues. Here the CDR3 DNA reads TGTGCCAGCAGCCAAGAGTTCCGAAGGACTAGCGGGCTCCCTGACTACGAGCAGTACTTC. Its protein is CASSQEFRRTSGLPDYEQYF.

The chain carries TRBV10-3 and TRBJ2-7; D may be TRBD2 (6 bases). V lost 4 bases and J lost 1, with 11 bases in between. This CDR3 comprises 14 residues. The germline V gene has CDR1 ENHRY and CDR2 SYGVKD. The CDR3 protein is CAISVSGGSYEQYF. The CDR3 DNA is TGTGCCATCAGTGTCTCCGGGGGATCCTACGAGCAGTACTTC.

This clone was seen more than once but under ten times. The chain carries TRBV10-3 and TRBJ1-1; D is possibly TRBD1 (5 bases). Trimming shortened V by 3 bases and J by 4 bases, and 15 bases separated the two germline ends. The CDR3 sequence is 15 residues long. Germline V lookup: CDR1 ENHRY, CDR2 SYGVKD. CDR3: CAISESQVGGTEAFF. Here the CDR3 DNA reads TGTGCCATCAGTGAATCACAGGTTGGGGGCACTGAAGCTTTCTTT.

The chain links TRBV6-5 to TRBJ1-1; TRBD1 is a possible D gene (6 bases). V was clipped by 6 bases and J by 4 bases, with 18 bases between them. CDR3 size: 15 residues. Germline values: CDR1 MNHEY, CDR2 SVGAGI. In nucleotides, the CDR3 is TGTGCCAGCAGCTCCCTTTTGGGGGGCGTCACTGAAGCTTTCTTT. Residues: CASSSLLGGVTEAFF.

This chain connects TRBV14 to TRBJ2-1, with 8 nucleotides matching TRBD2. The CDR3 totals 14 residues. V shed 2 bases, J shed 14 bases, and the junction held 11 bases outside the gene matches. Germline CDR1 reads SGHDN; CDR2 reads FVKESK. This chain's CDR3 is CASSQLLAATPKFF. The CDR3 DNA follows: TGTGCCAGCAGCCAATTACTAGCGGCAACCCCGAAGTTCTTC.

V usage is TRBV28 and J usage is TRBJ2-2, with D uncertain. Trimming left V 4 bases short and J 2 bases short, with 5 bases between. The CDR3 is made up of 13 amino acids. Per germline, CDR1 MDHEN and CDR2 SYDVKM. In DNA form, the CDR3 reads TGTGCCAGCAGTTCCCCTAACACCGGGGAGCTGTTTTTT. It specifies CASSSPNTGELFF.

The chain employs TRBV5-4 and TRBJ2-7; 10 bases align to TRBD1. Germline CDR1 reads SGHNT; CDR2 reads YYREEE (reference sequence). This CDR3 has 13 residues. Trimming took 4 bases from V and 5 from J; bases not matched to a gene: 3. The CDR3 sequence is CASSGTGADEQYF. CDR3 coding DNA: TGTGCCAGCAGCGGGACAGGGGCCGACGAGCAGTACTTC. The whole variable domain, remainder taken from reference TRBV5-4 and TRBJ2-7, is ETGVTQSPTHLIKTRGQQVTLRCSSQSGHNTVSWYQQALGQGPQFIFQYYREEENGRGNFPPRFSGLQFPNYSSELNVNALELDDSALYLCASSGTGADEQYFGPGTRLTVT.

This chain uses TRBV4-1 with TRBJ2-2; no clear D gene. Germline values: CDR1 MGHRA, CDR2 YSYEKL. CDR3 length equals 16 residues. The V gene lost 5 bases and the J gene lost 6 bases, with 19 bases spanning the gap. CDR3 nucleotides: TGCGCCAGCAGCTCACCGGGCCGCCGTTCGGCCGGGGAGCTGTTTTTT. Protein product: CASSSPGRRSAGELFF.